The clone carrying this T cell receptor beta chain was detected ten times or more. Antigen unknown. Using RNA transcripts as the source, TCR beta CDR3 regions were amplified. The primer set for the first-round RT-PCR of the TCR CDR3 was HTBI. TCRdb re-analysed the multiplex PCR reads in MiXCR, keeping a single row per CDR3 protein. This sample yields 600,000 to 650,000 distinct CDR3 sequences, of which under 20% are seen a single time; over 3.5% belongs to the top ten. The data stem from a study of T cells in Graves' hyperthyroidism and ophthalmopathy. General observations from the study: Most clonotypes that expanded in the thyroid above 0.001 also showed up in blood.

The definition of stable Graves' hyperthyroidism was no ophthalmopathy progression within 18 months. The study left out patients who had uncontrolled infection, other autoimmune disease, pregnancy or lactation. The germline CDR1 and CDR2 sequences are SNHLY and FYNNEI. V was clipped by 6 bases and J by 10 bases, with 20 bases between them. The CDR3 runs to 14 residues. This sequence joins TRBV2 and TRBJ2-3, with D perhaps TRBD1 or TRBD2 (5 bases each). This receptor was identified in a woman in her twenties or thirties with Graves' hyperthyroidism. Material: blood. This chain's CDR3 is CASRDGFGALSQYF. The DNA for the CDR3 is TGTGCCAGCAGGGATGGTTTCGGGGCCCTATCGCAGTATTTT.